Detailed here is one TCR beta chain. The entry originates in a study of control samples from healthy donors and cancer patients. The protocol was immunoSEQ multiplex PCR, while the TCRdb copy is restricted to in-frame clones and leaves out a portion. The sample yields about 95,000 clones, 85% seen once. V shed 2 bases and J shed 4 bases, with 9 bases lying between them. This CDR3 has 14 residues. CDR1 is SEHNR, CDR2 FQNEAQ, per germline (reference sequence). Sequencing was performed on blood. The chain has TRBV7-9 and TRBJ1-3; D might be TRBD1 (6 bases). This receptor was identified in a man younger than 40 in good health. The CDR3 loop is CASSLTGWGNTIYF. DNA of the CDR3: TGTGCCAGCAGCTTAACAGGGTGGGGAAACACCATATATTTT.